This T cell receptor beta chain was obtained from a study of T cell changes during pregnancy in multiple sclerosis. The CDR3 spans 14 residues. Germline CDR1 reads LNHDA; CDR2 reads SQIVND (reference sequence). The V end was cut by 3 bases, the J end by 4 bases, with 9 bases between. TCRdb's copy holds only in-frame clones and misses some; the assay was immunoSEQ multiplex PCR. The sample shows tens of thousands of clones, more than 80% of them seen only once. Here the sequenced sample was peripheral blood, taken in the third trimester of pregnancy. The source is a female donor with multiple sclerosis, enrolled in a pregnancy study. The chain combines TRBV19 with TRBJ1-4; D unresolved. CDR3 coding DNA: TGTGCCAGTAGTATTTACAACCTTAATGAAAAACTGTTTTTT. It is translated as CASSIYNLNEKLFF.